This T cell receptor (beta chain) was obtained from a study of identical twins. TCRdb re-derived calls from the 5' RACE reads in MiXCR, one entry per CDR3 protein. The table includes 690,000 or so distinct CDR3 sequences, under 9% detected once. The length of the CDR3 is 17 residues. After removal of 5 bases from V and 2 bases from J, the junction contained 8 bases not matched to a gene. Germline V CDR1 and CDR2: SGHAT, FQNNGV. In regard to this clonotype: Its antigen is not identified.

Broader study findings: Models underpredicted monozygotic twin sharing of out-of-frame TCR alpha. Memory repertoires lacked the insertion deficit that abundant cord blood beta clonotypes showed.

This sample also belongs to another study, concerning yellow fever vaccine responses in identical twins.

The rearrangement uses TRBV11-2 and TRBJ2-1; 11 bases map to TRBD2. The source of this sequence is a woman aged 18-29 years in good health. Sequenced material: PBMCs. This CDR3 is CASSGRLAGSTYNEQFF. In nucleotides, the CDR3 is TGTGCCAGCAGCGGACGACTAGCGGGGTCAACCTACAATGAGCAGTTCTTC.